This T cell receptor beta chain is from a study of OX40 agonist ivuxolimab in advanced cancers. Deletions cut 0 bases from V and 4 bases from J, with 12 bases between. Per the germline V gene, CDR1 is LGHNA and CDR2 is YSLEER. This CDR3 spans 16 amino acids. Repertoires were generated with immunoSEQ multiplex PCR, while TCRdb's copy carries only in-frame clones and drops some. This table holds some 99,000 clones, about four fifths found once. The clonotype was recovered from an adult with an advanced solid tumor such as melanoma, head and neck, liver or kidney cancer. The sample in question was CD4+ or CD8+ T cells sorted from blood, obtained in a trial of the OX40 agonist ivuxolimab. V usage is TRBV4-3 and J usage is TRBJ2-2, with TRBD1 as a possible D gene (5 bases). For the CDR3, the DNA is TGCGCCAGCAGCCAAGATGTGCAGGGAAGCACCGGGGAGCTGTTTTTT. It specifies CASSQDVQGSTGELFF.